Listed below are T cell receptor beta chains from one sample, sequenced in a study of T-cell reconstitution after alpha-beta-depleted transplantation in children. TCRdb redid the calling of the PCR reads with MiXCR, one entry per CDR3 protein. The table lists about 130,000 distinct CDR3 sequences, roughly 10% of them singletons, with around 24% in the top ten. The sequences come from PBMCs, mostly from graft donor cells, collected 180 days after TCRalphabeta/CD19-depleted stem cell transplant. The receptors were sampled from a girl under three years old who had a stem cell transplant for combined immunodeficiency, so the T cells may come from the graft donor. Each CDR3 is given with its conserved first and last residue. Fields, in order: V gene, D gene, clone size, J gene, CDR3 length, CDR3 DNA, CDR3 protein. D genes are given only for firm matches. Some rows mark clone size as missing; the rest say once, few, many or name a class of expanded clone.

v_call: TRBV4-3
d_call: TRBD2
clone_size: few
j_call: TRBJ2-3
cdr3_length: 15
cdr3_nt: TGCGCCAGCAGCCAAGAGGGACTAGGTCAAGATACGCAGTATTTT
cdr3_aa: CASSQEGLGQDTQYF

v_call: TRBV6-5
d_call: NA
clone_size: NA
j_call: TRBJ1-1
cdr3_length: 12
cdr3_nt: TGTGCCACCTCGACACTGAACACTGAAGCTTTCTTT
cdr3_aa: CATSTLNTEAFF

v_call: TRBV30
d_call: NA
clone_size: NA
j_call: TRBJ2-7
cdr3_length: 11
cdr3_nt: TGTGCCTGGAGTGTGGCCTACGAGCAGTACTTC
cdr3_aa: CAWSVAYEQYF

v_call: TRBV20-1
d_call: TRBD1
clone_size: many
j_call: TRBJ2-1
cdr3_length: 13
cdr3_nt: TGCAGTCCCCCGGGACAGAGTCACAATGAGCAGTTCTTC
cdr3_aa: CSPPGQSHNEQFF

v_call: TRBV7-2
d_call: NA
clone_size: NA
j_call: TRBJ2-3
cdr3_length: 15
cdr3_nt: TGTGCCAGCAGCTTATTCGGGGATTCCACAGATACGCAGTATTTT
cdr3_aa: CASSLFGDSTDTQYF

v_call: TRBV29-1
d_call: TRBD1
clone_size: few
j_call: TRBJ1-2
cdr3_length: 14
cdr3_nt: TGCAGCGTTGAAAAAAGGAGGACAGGGTATGGCTACACCTTC
cdr3_aa: CSVEKRRTGYGYTF

v_call: TRBV10-3
d_call: NA
clone_size: NA
j_call: TRBJ1-4
cdr3_length: 13
cdr3_nt: TGTGCCATCAGGGGGGGCACTAATGAAAAACTGTTTTTT
cdr3_aa: CAIRGGTNEKLFF

v_call: TRBV5-1
d_call: NA
clone_size: NA
j_call: TRBJ2-7
cdr3_length: 14
cdr3_nt: TGCGCCAGCAGCTTGGCCAGAGAGACCAACGAGCAGTACTTC
cdr3_aa: CASSLARETNEQYF

v_call: TRBV12-3/TRBV12-4
d_call: NA
clone_size: few
j_call: TRBJ2-2
cdr3_length: 13
cdr3_nt: TGTGCCAGCAGTTCGGAGGGGATCGGGGAGCTGTTTTTT
cdr3_aa: CASSSEGIGELFF

v_call: TRBV6-5
d_call: NA
clone_size: few
j_call: TRBJ1-5
cdr3_length: 13
cdr3_nt: TGTGCCAGCAGTTACGGGACTAATTCGCCCCAGCATTTT
cdr3_aa: CASSYGTNSPQHF

v_call: TRBV20-1
d_call: NA
clone_size: few
j_call: TRBJ1-2
cdr3_length: 15
cdr3_nt: TGCAGTGCTAGAGATCGCTCAGGGAGGGACTATGGCTACACCTTC
cdr3_aa: CSARDRSGRDYGYTF

v_call: TRBV12-3/TRBV12-4
d_call: NA
clone_size: NA
j_call: TRBJ2-5
cdr3_length: 12
cdr3_nt: TGTGCCAGCAGTTGGGGCCAAGAGACCCAGTACTTC
cdr3_aa: CASSWGQETQYF

v_call: TRBV5-1
d_call: NA
clone_size: few
j_call: TRBJ2-7
cdr3_length: 15
cdr3_nt: TGCGCCAGCAGCGAGGCCCCGGGGGACTCCTACGAGCAGTACTTC
cdr3_aa: CASSEAPGDSYEQYF

v_call: TRBV12-3/TRBV12-4
d_call: TRBD1
clone_size: NA
j_call: TRBJ2-2
cdr3_length: 15
cdr3_nt: TGTGCCAGCAGTTTTAGGGGGCAGAACACCGGGGAGCTGTTTTTT
cdr3_aa: CASSFRGQNTGELFF

v_call: TRBV27
d_call: NA
clone_size: NA
j_call: TRBJ1-2
cdr3_length: 14
cdr3_nt: TGTGCCAGCAGTTCCTGGACAGTTCCCTATGGCTACACCTTC
cdr3_aa: CASSSWTVPYGYTF

v_call: TRBV10-3
d_call: NA
clone_size: many
j_call: TRBJ1-4
cdr3_length: 14
cdr3_nt: TGTGCCATCAGTCAGGGGCCGACTAATGAAAAACTGTTTTTT
cdr3_aa: CAISQGPTNEKLFF

v_call: TRBV29-1
d_call: TRBD1
clone_size: many
j_call: TRBJ2-7
cdr3_length: 13
cdr3_nt: TGCAGCGTTGAGGGACAGAGCTCCTACGAGCAGTACTTC
cdr3_aa: CSVEGQSSYEQYF

v_call: TRBV5-1
d_call: NA
clone_size: NA
j_call: TRBJ2-1
cdr3_length: 13
cdr3_nt: TGCGCCAGCAGCTTTGTTCACCACAATGAGCAGTTCTTC
cdr3_aa: CASSFVHHNEQFF

v_call: TRBV20-1
d_call: NA
clone_size: many
j_call: TRBJ2-1
cdr3_length: 15
cdr3_nt: TGCAGTGCTAGAGGCTGGGACGGGTTCTACAATGAGCAGTTCTTC
cdr3_aa: CSARGWDGFYNEQFF

v_call: TRBV29-1
d_call: NA
clone_size: many
j_call: TRBJ2-4
cdr3_length: 13
cdr3_nt: TGCAGCGCAACCCTCGGACCCACGGACATTCAGTACTTC
cdr3_aa: CSATLGPTDIQYF

v_call: TRBV20-1
d_call: TRBD1
clone_size: few
j_call: TRBJ2-1
cdr3_length: 15
cdr3_nt: TGCAGTGCTAGAGCCGGGACAGGGGACTACAATGAGCAGTTCTTC
cdr3_aa: CSARAGTGDYNEQFF

v_call: TRBV11-2
d_call: TRBD2
clone_size: few
j_call: TRBJ2-3
cdr3_length: 18
cdr3_nt: TGTGCCAGCAGCCGAAGGGGTTTAGCGGGGGGGAGCACAGATACGCAGTATTTT
cdr3_aa: CASSRRGLAGGSTDTQYF

v_call: TRBV20-1
d_call: NA
clone_size: few
j_call: TRBJ2-1
cdr3_length: 15
cdr3_nt: TGCAGTGCTAGAGGGGTAGCGAGCTCCTACAATGAGCAGTTCTTC
cdr3_aa: CSARGVASSYNEQFF

v_call: TRBV20-1
d_call: TRBD2
clone_size: few
j_call: TRBJ2-1
cdr3_length: 15
cdr3_nt: TGCAGTGCTAGAGTGTCTAGCGGGGGCTACAATGAGCAGTTCTTC
cdr3_aa: CSARVSSGGYNEQFF

v_call: TRBV15
d_call: TRBD1
clone_size: NA
j_call: TRBJ1-4
cdr3_length: 15
cdr3_nt: TGTGCCACCAGCAGAGAGCTACAGGGGCGGGAAAAACTGTTTTTT
cdr3_aa: CATSRELQGREKLFF

v_call: TRBV10-3
d_call: TRBD1
clone_size: few
j_call: TRBJ2-7
cdr3_length: 14
cdr3_nt: TGTGCCATCAACCAGGGACAGGGTATCGACGAGCAGTACTTC
cdr3_aa: CAINQGQGIDEQYF

v_call: TRBV20-1
d_call: NA
clone_size: NA
j_call: TRBJ2-1
cdr3_length: 16
cdr3_nt: TGCAGTGCTAGAAGAGGTAGCCCTAGCTCCTACAATGAGCAGTTCTTC
cdr3_aa: CSARRGSPSSYNEQFF

v_call: TRBV5-1
d_call: NA
clone_size: NA
j_call: TRBJ2-5
cdr3_length: 14
cdr3_nt: TGCGCCAGCAGCTTGGAAGTCCGGCAAGGGACCCAGTACTTC
cdr3_aa: CASSLEVRQGTQYF

v_call: TRBV12-5
d_call: TRBD2
clone_size: few
j_call: TRBJ2-7
cdr3_length: 15
cdr3_nt: TGTGCTAGTGGTTTGGCTAGCGGGAGGGCCTACGAGCAGTACTTC
cdr3_aa: CASGLASGRAYEQYF

v_call: TRBV7-2
d_call: NA
clone_size: NA
j_call: TRBJ2-5
cdr3_length: 16
cdr3_nt: TGTGCCAGCAGCTTAGCTGTCACAGGGATAGAGGAGACCCAGTACTTC
cdr3_aa: CASSLAVTGIEETQYF

v_call: TRBV11-2
d_call: NA
clone_size: NA
j_call: TRBJ2-3
cdr3_length: 14
cdr3_nt: TGTGCCAGCAGCTTGAACAGGGGCACAGATACGCAGTATTTT
cdr3_aa: CASSLNRGTDTQYF

v_call: TRBV6-2/TRBV6-3
d_call: NA
clone_size: few
j_call: TRBJ2-7
cdr3_length: 13
cdr3_nt: TGTGCCAGCAGTTACCGGGGTACCTACGAGCAGTACTTC
cdr3_aa: CASSYRGTYEQYF

v_call: TRBV12-3/TRBV12-4
d_call: NA
clone_size: NA
j_call: TRBJ2-2
cdr3_length: 12
cdr3_nt: TGTGCCAGCAGCCGTAACACCGTGGAGCTGTTTTTT
cdr3_aa: CASSRNTVELFF

v_call: TRBV27
d_call: NA
clone_size: NA
j_call: TRBJ2-2
cdr3_length: 15
cdr3_nt: TGTGCCAGCAGTTTAGCGGGGTCCCCCACCGGGGAGCTGTTTTTT
cdr3_aa: CASSLAGSPTGELFF

v_call: TRBV24-1
d_call: TRBD1
clone_size: NA
j_call: TRBJ2-7
cdr3_length: 15
cdr3_nt: TGTGCCACCAGTGGTCCACGGGACAGCTACTACGAGCAGTACTTC
cdr3_aa: CATSGPRDSYYEQYF

v_call: TRBV20-1
d_call: TRBD1
clone_size: NA
j_call: TRBJ2-1
cdr3_length: 15
cdr3_nt: TGCAGTGCTAGTAATTTGGGACAGGTGGACAATGAGCAGTTCTTC
cdr3_aa: CSASNLGQVDNEQFF

v_call: TRBV24-1
d_call: TRBD2
clone_size: NA
j_call: TRBJ2-2
cdr3_length: 16
cdr3_nt: TGTGCCACCAGTGATCCCGGACTAGCGGACACCGGGGAGCTGTTTTTT
cdr3_aa: CATSDPGLADTGELFF

v_call: TRBV20-1
d_call: NA
clone_size: few
j_call: TRBJ1-5
cdr3_length: 14
cdr3_nt: TGCAGTGCTAGGAGTAGGGCTGGGGGTCAGCCCCAGCATTTT
cdr3_aa: CSARSRAGGQPQHF

v_call: TRBV25-1
d_call: NA
clone_size: once
j_call: TRBJ2-3
cdr3_length: 14
cdr3_nt: TGTGCCAGCAAAGGGAATCTGTCCACAGATACGCAGTATTTT
cdr3_aa: CASKGNLSTDTQYF